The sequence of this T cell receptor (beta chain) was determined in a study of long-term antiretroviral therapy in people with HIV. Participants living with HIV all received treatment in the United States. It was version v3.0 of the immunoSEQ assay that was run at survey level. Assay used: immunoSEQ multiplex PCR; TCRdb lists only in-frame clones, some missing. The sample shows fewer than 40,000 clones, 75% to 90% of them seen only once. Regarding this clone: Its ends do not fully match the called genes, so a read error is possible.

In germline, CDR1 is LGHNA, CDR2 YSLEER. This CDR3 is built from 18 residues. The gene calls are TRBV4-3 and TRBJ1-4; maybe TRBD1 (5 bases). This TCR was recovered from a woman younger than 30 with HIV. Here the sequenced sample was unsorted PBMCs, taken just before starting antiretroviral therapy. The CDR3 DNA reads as TGCGCCAGCAGCGAAGAAGGTTCGGGCGGTCAGGGCTATGAAAAACTGTTTTTT. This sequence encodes CASSEEGSGGQGYEKLFF.